This TCR beta chain was profiled in a study of CD8+CD57+ T cells in acquired aplastic anemia. Study information: Mean DNA quantity obtained from sorted CD4+ and CD8+ cells was about 3.5 ug. Mean read depth for CD4+ cells from healthy donors was about 9.9 million.

Genomic DNA served as template for TCR beta VDJ and CDR3 profiling. From the reads, TCRdb called clonotypes with MiXCR, one entry per CDR3 protein. The table records under 200,000 distinct CDR3 sequences, approximately 43% of them present only once. The CDR3 contains 12 residues. In germline, CDR1 is SEHNR, CDR2 FQNEAQ (reference sequence). Study-wide findings and caveats: Significant differences in CD8+ Simpson's diversity were not observed between patients and controls. A set of more than 25 CD8+ CDR3 sequences was shared between patients and controls, and these sequences appeared highly expressed in patients.

Of note for this clonotype: Antigen specificity is unknown. An end of the junction differs from the germline gene, which may be a read error.

The sample consisted of sorted CD4+, CD8+, or CD8+CD57+ T cells (not recorded which) from PBMCs. The chain has TRBV7-9 and TRBJ2-1; unclear D gene. The sequence derives from a human donor in good health. The CDR3 nucleotides read TGTGCCAGCAGTTCCTCCTTCAATGAGCAGTTCTTC. Its translation: CASSSSFNEQFF.